These T cell receptor beta chains were read from a single sample in a study of spatial heterogeneity in lung cancer. TCRdb used MiXCR to reprocess the 5' RACE reads, holding one entry per CDR3 protein. Among roughly 10,000 distinct CDR3 sequences, about 8% were seen once, and the ten largest hold about 18%. Sample: lung tumor tissue, taken at surgery. Receptor source: a male donor with early-stage non-small cell lung cancer. The CDR3 runs from the conserved cysteine through the conserved F or W. D genes are given only for firm matches. Size is stated for part of the rows, as once, few or many counts, or as a class when the clone is expanded.

TRBJ2-5 TRBD2 many TRBV28 CASSLGGGQETQYF TGTGCCAGCAGTTTGGGCGGGGGCCAAGAGACCCAGTACTTC
TRBJ1-6 . few TRBV6-5 CASRRTHGGSPLHF TGTGCCAGCAGACGCACCCATGGGGGTTCACCCCTCCACTTT
TRBJ2-3 TRBD2 many TRBV7-2 CASTRLAGVPDTQYF TGTGCCAGCACCCGACTAGCGGGAGTACCAGATACGCAGTATTTT
TRBJ2-1 . few TRBV11-1 CASSFSPQMSSTNEQFF TGTGCCAGCAGCTTTAGCCCCCAAATGTCTAGTACGAATGAGCAGTTCTTC
TRBJ1-2 . medium-sized TRBV5-8 CASSLRGLYSNYGYTF TGTGCCAGCAGCTTAAGGGGACTTTATTCTAACTATGGCTACACCTTC
TRBJ2-7 . few TRBV7-2 CASSSTFTGYEQYF TGTGCCAGCAGCTCGACCTTTACAGGGTACGAGCAGTACTTC
TRBJ2-5 . many TRBV29-1 CSVEDFFVPETQYF TGCAGCGTTGAAGACTTCTTTGTCCCAGAGACCCAGTACTTC
TRBJ2-2 . . TRBV10-3 CAITKTDGTGELFF TGTGCCATCACCAAGACAGACGGCACCGGGGAGCTGTTTTTT
TRBJ1-1 TRBD1 many TRBV7-2 CASSLDRGGTEAFF TGTGCCAGCAGCTTGGACAGGGGTGGCACTGAAGCTTTCTTT
TRBJ1-4 . few TRBV7-9 CASSLARGNEKLFF TGTGCCAGCAGCTTAGCCAGGGGTAATGAAAAACTGTTTTTT
TRBJ2-2 TRBD2 . TRBV25-1 CASSDALSGEVGELFF TGTGCCAGCAGTGACGCCCTCAGCGGGGAGGTCGGGGAGCTGTTTTTT
TRBJ1-2 TRBD1 many TRBV29-1 CSAGQGAGYGYTF TGCAGCGCCGGACAGGGGGCTGGATATGGCTACACCTTC
TRBJ2-6 . . TRBV6-5 CASSTDLRSGANVLTF TGTGCCAGCAGTACGGACCTCCGCTCTGGGGCCAACGTCCTGACTTTC
TRBJ2-2 . many TRBV6-1 CASSALQTRNTGELFF TGTGCCAGCAGTGCTTTACAGACACGGAACACCGGGGAGCTGTTTTTT